This T cell receptor (beta chain) was identified during a study of CD8 T cells in ankylosing spondylitis. This CDR3 is built from 13 residues. The germline CDR1 and CDR2 sequences are DFQATT and SNEGSKA (reference sequence). One entry per CDR3 protein, called by TCRdb with MiXCR from the 5' RACE reads. The sample yields about 92,000 distinct CDR3 sequences, 8.8% seen once. As to this clonotype: One junction end disagrees with the germline gene, perhaps due to a read error.

Material for sequencing was blood, either unsorted or a sorted T cell fraction (not recorded which). The TCR originated in a male donor with ankylosing spondylitis or in good health (not recorded which). This rearrangement joins TRBV20-1 to TRBJ2-4, with D possibly TRBD2 on 6 matching bases. For the CDR3, the DNA is TGCAGTGCTGGGGGACTGGCCAAAACCATTCAGTACTTC. Its translation: CSAGGLAKTIQYF.